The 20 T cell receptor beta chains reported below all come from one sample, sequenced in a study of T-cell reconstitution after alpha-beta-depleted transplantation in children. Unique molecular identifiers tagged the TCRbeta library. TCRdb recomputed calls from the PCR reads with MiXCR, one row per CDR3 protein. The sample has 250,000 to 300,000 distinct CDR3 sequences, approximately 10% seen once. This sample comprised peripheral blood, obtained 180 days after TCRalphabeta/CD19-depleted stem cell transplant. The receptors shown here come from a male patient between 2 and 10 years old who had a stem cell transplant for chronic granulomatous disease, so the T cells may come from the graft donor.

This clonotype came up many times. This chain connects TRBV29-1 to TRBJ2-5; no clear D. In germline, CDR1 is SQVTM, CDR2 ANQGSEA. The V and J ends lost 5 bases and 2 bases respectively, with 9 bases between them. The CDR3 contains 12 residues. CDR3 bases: TGCAGCGTTCTTGCTAGTCAAGAGACCCAGTACTTC. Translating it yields CSVLASQETQYF.

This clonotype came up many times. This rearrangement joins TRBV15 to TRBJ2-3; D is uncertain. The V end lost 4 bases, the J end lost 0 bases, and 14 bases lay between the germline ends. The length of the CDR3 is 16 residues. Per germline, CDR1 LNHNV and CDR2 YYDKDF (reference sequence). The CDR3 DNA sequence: TGTGCCACCAGCACCTACTTGCGCACTAGCACAGATACGCAGTATTTT. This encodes CATSTYLRTSTDTQYF.

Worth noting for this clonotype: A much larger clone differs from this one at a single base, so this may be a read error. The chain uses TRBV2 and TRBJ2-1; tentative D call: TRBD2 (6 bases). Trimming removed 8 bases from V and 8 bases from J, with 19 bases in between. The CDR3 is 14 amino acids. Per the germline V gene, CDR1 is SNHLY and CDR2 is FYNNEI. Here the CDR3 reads CASRGSGTFDEQFF. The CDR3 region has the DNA TGTGCCAGCCGTGGGTCAGGGACTTTCGATGAGCAGTTCTTC.

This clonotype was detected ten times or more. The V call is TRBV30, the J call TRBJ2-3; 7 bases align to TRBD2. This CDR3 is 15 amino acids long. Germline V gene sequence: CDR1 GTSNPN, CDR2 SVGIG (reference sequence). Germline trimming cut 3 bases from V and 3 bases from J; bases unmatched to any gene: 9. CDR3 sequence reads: CAWRKGGRITDTQYF. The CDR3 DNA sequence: TGTGCCTGGAGAAAGGGCGGGAGAATTACAGATACGCAGTATTTT.

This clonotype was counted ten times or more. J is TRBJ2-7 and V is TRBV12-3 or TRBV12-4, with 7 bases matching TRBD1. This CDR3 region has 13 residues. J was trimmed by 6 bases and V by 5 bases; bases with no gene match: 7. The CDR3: CASSPRQGAEQYF. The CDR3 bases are TGTGCCAGCAGTCCAAGACAGGGCGCCGAGCAGTACTTC.

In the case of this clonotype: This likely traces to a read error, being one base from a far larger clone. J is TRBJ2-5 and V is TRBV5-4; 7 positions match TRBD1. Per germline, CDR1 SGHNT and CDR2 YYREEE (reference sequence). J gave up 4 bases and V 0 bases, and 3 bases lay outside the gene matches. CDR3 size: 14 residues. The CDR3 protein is CASSLEQGRETQYF. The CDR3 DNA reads TGTGCCAGCAGCTTGGAACAGGGGAGAGAGACCCAGTACTTC.

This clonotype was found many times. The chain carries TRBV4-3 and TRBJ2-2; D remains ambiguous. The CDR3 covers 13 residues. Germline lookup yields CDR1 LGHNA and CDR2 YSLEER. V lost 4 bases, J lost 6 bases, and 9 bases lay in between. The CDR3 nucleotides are TGCGCCAGCAGCCCCACGGAGCCCGGGGAGCTGTTTTTT. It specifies CASSPTEPGELFF.

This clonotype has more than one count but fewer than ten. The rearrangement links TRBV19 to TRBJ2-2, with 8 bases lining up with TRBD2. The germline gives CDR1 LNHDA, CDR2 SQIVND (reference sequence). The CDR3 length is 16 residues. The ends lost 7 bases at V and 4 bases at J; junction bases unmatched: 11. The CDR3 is CASKQRGTTGTGELFF. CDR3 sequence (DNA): TGTGCCAGTAAGCAGCGGGGGACTACGGGCACCGGGGAGCTGTTTTTT.

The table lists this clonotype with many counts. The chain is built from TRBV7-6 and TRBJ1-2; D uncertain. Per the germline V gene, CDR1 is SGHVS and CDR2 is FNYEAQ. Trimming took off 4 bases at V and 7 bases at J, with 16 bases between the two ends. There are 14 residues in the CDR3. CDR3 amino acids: CASSSYTGGGGYTF. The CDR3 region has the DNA TGTGCCAGCAGCTCCTACACGGGAGGTGGTGGCTACACCTTC.

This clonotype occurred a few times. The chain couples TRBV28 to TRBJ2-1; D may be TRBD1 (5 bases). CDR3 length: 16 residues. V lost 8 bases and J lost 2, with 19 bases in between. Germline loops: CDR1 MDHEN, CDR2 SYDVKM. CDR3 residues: CASYSDQGVAYNEQFF. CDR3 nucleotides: TGTGCCAGCTACTCGGACCAGGGCGTCGCCTACAATGAGCAGTTCTTC.

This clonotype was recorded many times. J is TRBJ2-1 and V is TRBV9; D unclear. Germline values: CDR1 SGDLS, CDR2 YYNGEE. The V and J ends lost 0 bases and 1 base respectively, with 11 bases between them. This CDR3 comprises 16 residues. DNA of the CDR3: TGTGCCAGCAGCGTAGAATGGGCGGCTTCCTACAATGAGCAGTTCTTC. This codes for CASSVEWAASYNEQFF.

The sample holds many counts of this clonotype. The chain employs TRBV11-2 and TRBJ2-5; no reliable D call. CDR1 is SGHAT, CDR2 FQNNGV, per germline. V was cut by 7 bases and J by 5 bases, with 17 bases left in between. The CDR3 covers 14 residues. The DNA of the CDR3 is TGTGCCAGCACCCCCGGACCTCATAGGGAGACCCAGTACTTC. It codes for CASTPGPHRETQYF. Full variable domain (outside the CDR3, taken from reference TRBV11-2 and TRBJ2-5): EAGVAQSPRYKIIEKRQSVAFWCNPISGHATLYWYQQILGQGPKLLIQFQNNGVVDDSQLPKDRFSAERLKGVDSTLKIQPAKLEDSAVYLCASTPGPHRETQYFGPGTRLLVL.

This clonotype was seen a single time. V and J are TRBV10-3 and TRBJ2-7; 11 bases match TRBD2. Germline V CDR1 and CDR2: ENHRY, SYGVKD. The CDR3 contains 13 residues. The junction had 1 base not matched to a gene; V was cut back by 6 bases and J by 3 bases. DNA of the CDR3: TGTGCCATCAGCGGGACTAGCGGCTACGAGCAGTACTTC. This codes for CAISGTSGYEQYF.

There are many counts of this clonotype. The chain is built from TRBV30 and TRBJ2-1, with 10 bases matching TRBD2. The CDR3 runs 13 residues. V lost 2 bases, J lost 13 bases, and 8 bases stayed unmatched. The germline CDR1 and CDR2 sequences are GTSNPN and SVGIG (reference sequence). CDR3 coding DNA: TGTGCCTGGAGTACCCGGACTAGCGGCTTCCAGTTCTTC. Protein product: CAWSTRTSGFQFF.

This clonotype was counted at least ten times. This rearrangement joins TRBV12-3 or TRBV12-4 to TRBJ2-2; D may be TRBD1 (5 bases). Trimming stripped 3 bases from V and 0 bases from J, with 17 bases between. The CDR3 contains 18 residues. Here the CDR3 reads CASSFARTGAANTGELFF. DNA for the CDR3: TGTGCCAGCAGTTTCGCGAGAACAGGAGCCGCGAACACCGGGGAGCTGTTTTTT.

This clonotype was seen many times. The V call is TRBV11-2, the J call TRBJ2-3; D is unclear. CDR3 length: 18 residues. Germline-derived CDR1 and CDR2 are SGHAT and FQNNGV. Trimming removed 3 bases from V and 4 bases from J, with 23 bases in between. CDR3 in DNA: TGTGCCAGCAGCTTTAGTCTTCAAAAGTTTGCTGGTCCAGATACGCAGTATTTT. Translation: CASSFSLQKFAGPDTQYF.

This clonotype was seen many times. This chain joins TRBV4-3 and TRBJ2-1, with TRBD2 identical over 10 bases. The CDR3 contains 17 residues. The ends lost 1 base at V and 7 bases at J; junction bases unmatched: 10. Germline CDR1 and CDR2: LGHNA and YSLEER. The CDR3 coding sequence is TGCGCCAGCAGCCAAGCGCTACTAGCGGGGATAAGAAATGAGCAGTTCTTC. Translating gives CASSQALLAGIRNEQFF.

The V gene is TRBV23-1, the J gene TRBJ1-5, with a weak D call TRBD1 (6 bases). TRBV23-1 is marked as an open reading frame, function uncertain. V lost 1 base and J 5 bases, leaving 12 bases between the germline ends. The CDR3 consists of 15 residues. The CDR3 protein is CASSQLRGLDQPQHF. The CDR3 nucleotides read TGCGCCAGCAGTCAATTGCGGGGGCTGGATCAGCCCCAGCATTTT.

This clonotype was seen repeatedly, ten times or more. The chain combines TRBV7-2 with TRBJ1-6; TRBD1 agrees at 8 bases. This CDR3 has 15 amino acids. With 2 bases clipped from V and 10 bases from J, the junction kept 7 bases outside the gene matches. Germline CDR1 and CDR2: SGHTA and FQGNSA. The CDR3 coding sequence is TGTGCCAGCAGCTTAACAACGACAGGGGTCTCACCCCTCCACTTT. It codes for CASSLTTTGVSPLHF.

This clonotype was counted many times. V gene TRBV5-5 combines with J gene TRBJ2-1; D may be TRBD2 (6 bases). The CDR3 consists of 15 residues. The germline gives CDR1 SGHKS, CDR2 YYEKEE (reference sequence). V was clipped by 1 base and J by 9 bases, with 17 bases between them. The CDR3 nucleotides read TGTGCCAGCAGCTTGCAGGAGGGCGTCTCCGTTGAGCAGTTCTTC. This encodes CASSLQEGVSVEQFF.